Listed here are 24 T cell receptor beta chains from one sample, sequenced in a study of blood T cell repertoires in COVID-19. Some clones are missing from TCRdb's copy, which holds only in-frame ones; the method was immunoSEQ multiplex PCR. The sample lists 120,000 or so clones, more than 70% occurring once. The sample taken for sequencing was peripheral blood. Source of these receptors: a human donor in a cohort sampled during active COVID-19.

The table lists this clone with a count of one. The chain is built from TRBV10-3 and TRBJ1-2; 7 bases are shared with TRBD1. The germline V gene encodes CDR1 ENHRY and CDR2 SYGVKD. The junction had 6 bases not matched to a gene; V was cut back by 0 bases and J by 8 bases. This CDR3 has 14 amino acids. The CDR3 nucleotides are TGTGCCATCAGTGAGTCGCGGCAGGGACAGGGCTACACCTTC. Encoded protein: CAISESRQGQGYTF.

The chain employs TRBV11-2 and TRBJ1-6; D might be TRBD1 (5 bases). Germline assignment: CDR1 SGHAT and CDR2 FQNNGV. V was trimmed by 6 bases and J by 3 bases, leaving 12 bases between them. This CDR3 has 15 amino acids. As DNA, the CDR3 is TGTGCCAGCAGGGGGCAGGGTATCTATAATTCACCCCTCCACTTT. As protein: CASRGQGIYNSPLHF.

The chain has TRBV12-3 or TRBV12-4 and TRBJ2-3, with D possibly TRBD1 on 6 matching bases. V lost 6 bases and J 1 base, leaving 8 bases between the germline ends. The CDR3 is 13 residues long. The CDR3 DNA follows: TGTGCCAGCAGCGCAGGGGGCACAGATACGCAGTATTTT. Residues: CASSAGGTDTQYF.

CDR3: CASSSLGWPQHF. CDR3 sequence (DNA): TGTGCCAGCAGTTCCCTCGGTTGGCCCCAGCATTTT. This chain uses TRBV28 with TRBJ1-5; the D is unclear. Trimming cost V 4 bases and J 9 bases, with 10 bases left between them. CDR3 length equals 12 residues. Germline V gene lookup returns CDR1 MDHEN and CDR2 SYDVKM.

The gene calls are TRBV5-1 and TRBJ2-5; D unclear. This CDR3 is 13 amino acids long. V lost 3 bases and J lost 5, with 11 bases in between. In germline, CDR1 is SGHRS, CDR2 YFSETQ. The CDR3 DNA sequence: TGCGCCAGCAGCTCCTCCACCCAGGAGACCCAGTACTTC. It yields the protein CASSSSTQETQYF.

The V call is TRBV29-1, the J call TRBJ2-3; 7 positions match TRBD2. From germline, CDR1 is SQVTM and CDR2 ANQGSEA. CDR3 length: 16 amino acids. With V trimmed by 3 bases and J by 1 base, 10 bases remained unmatched. The CDR3 nucleotides are TGCAGCGTTGAGTTGGGAGGGTTGTGGGGCACAGATACGCAGTATTTT. It yields the protein CSVELGGLWGTDTQYF.

This CDR3 is CASRADRGNYGYTF. Written as DNA, the CDR3 is TGTGCCAGCAGGGCGGACAGGGGAAACTATGGCTACACCTTC. The rearrangement joins TRBV7-8 to TRBJ1-2; 9 bases agree with TRBD1. V dropped 6 bases and J dropped 2; count of bases not matched to a gene: 4. The CDR3 consists of 14 residues. In germline, CDR1 is SGHVS, CDR2 FQNEAQ.

The V gene is TRBV10-3, the J gene TRBJ2-1, with TRBD2 matching over 9 bases. V was clipped by 3 bases and J by 3 bases; unmatched bases: 9. Germline values: CDR1 ENHRY, CDR2 SYGVKD. There are 17 residues in the CDR3. CDR3 bases: TGTGCCATCAGTGATAGGGCTAGCGGGAATCTCTACAATGAGCAGTTCTTC. Encoded protein: CAISDRASGNLYNEQFF.

This rearrangement joins TRBV2 to TRBJ2-7; perhaps TRBD1 as D (5 bases). Germline assignment: CDR1 SNHLY and CDR2 FYNNEI. V lost 3 bases to trimming and J lost 5 bases, with 14 bases between them. The CDR3 runs to 14 residues. The DNA of the CDR3 is TGTGCCAGCAGTGACAGGCCCTTAGGGGACGAGCAGTACTTC. As protein: CASSDRPLGDEQYF.

The chain has TRBV10-2 and TRBJ2-7; 10 nucleotides line up with TRBD1. V was pared by 8 bases and J by 6 bases, with 28 bases of the junction left unmatched. CDR1 and CDR2 from the germline V gene are WSHSY and SAAADI. The length of the CDR3 is 20 residues. CDR3: CASRGIVPDRGRGGFGEQYF. The CDR3, as DNA: TGCGCCAGCCGAGGAATCGTCCCCGACAGGGGGCGAGGGGGTTTCGGCGAGCAGTACTTC.

DNA for the CDR3: TGTGCCAGCAGGGCGGGAGGGCCGGGGAATGAGCAGTTCTTC. Protein product: CASRAGGPGNEQFF. This chain uses TRBV4-2 with TRBJ2-1; 9 bases are shared with TRBD2. Germline trimming cut 6 bases from V and 7 bases from J; bases unmatched to any gene: 7. The germline CDR1 and CDR2 sequences are LGHNA and YNFKEQ. The CDR3 loop spans 14 amino acids.

The chain joins TRBV5-1 to TRBJ2-5; 7 positions agree with TRBD1. The V segment lost 4 bases and the J segment 4 bases; nucleotides outside the gene matches: 10. The CDR3 extends over 15 amino acids. Germline V gene data show CDR1 as SGHRS and CDR2 as YFSETQ. CDR3 sequence (DNA): TGCGCCAGCAGCCCAGACAGGGTTCTAAGAGAGACCCAGTACTTC. Amino acids: CASSPDRVLRETQYF.

The chain links TRBV12-5 to TRBJ1-4; unclear D gene. Germline values: CDR1 LGHNT, CDR2 FRNRAP. Trimming left V 5 bases short and J 8 bases short, with 18 bases between. The CDR3 length is 15 residues. The CDR3 loop reads CASGPRPGDGEKLFF. In nucleotides, the CDR3 is TGTGCTAGTGGTCCCCGCCCGGGAGATGGGGAAAAACTGTTTTTT.

This chain connects TRBV5-1 to TRBJ1-2; the D is unclear. Germline V gene sequence: CDR1 SGHRS, CDR2 YFSETQ. The CDR3 extends over 13 amino acids. Trimming removed 4 bases from V and 8 bases from J, with 15 bases in between. The CDR3 DNA follows: TGCGCCAGCAGCGGACTCCGAGGGTTGGGCTACACCTTC. It encodes CASSGLRGLGYTF.

For this clone: A read error may account for a junction end that differs from germline. This same CDR3 is encoded by further DNA sequences in the sample. The chain is built from TRBV7-7 and TRBJ2-2; 9 nucleotides align to TRBD2. This CDR3 has 16 residues. Germline V gives CDR1 SSHAT, CDR2 FNYEAQ (reference sequence). The CDR3 loop is CASSPTGTSLTGELFF. CDR3 in DNA: TGTGCTAGCAGCCCGACCGGGACTAGCCTCACCGGGGAGCTGTTTTTT.

J is TRBJ1-1 and V is TRBV2; D not resolved. This CDR3 is 13 amino acids long. Trimming left V 4 bases short and J 1 base short, with 7 bases between. CDR1 and CDR2 (germline): SNHLY, FYNNEI. The chain's CDR3 is CASSVAGNTEAFF. The DNA for the CDR3 is TGTGCCAGCAGTGTCGCGGGGAACACTGAAGCTTTCTTT.

This chain links TRBV7-9 with TRBJ1-2; 8 bases match TRBD1. Germline CDR1 SEHNR, CDR2 FQNEAQ (reference sequence). Unmatched junction bases numbered 10, after V lost 6 bases and J lost 4 bases. The CDR3 is 15 amino acids. The CDR3 loop is CASSFQGARAYGYTF. DNA of the CDR3: TGTGCCAGCAGTTTTCAGGGGGCGAGGGCCTATGGCTACACCTTC.

The rearrangement uses TRBV11-1 and TRBJ2-7; TRBD1 agrees at 7 bases. The length of the CDR3 is 13 residues. The germline gives CDR1 SGHAT, CDR2 FQDESV (reference sequence). With 7 bases clipped from V and 2 bases from J, the junction kept 5 bases outside the gene matches. The CDR3: CASTFGTAYEQYF. CDR3 nucleotides: TGTGCCAGCACCTTCGGGACAGCCTACGAGCAGTACTTC.

The chain links TRBV30 to TRBJ2-3; maybe TRBD2 (6 bases). Trimming removed 7 bases from V and 2 bases from J, with 19 bases in between. The CDR3 spans 15 residues. From germline, CDR1 is GTSNPN and CDR2 SVGIG (reference sequence). CDR3 coding DNA: TGTGCCTCCCTACCGGGGAGGCCGGACACAGATACGCAGTATTTT. Its translation: CASLPGRPDTDTQYF.

The chain employs TRBV5-5 and TRBJ2-3; TRBD1 agrees at 7 bases. The germline V gene has CDR1 SGHKS and CDR2 YYEKEE (reference sequence). The CDR3 is 15 amino acids. V lost 3 bases to trimming and J lost 3 bases; unmatched junction nucleotides: 7. The CDR3 loop is CASSSRDRTTDTQYF. The CDR3 DNA follows: TGTGCCAGCAGCTCAAGGGACAGAACGACAGATACGCAGTATTTT.

The chain recombines TRBV20-1 with TRBJ1-2, with 8 bases lining up with TRBD1. The CDR3 spans 11 residues. The junction had 4 bases not matched to a gene; V was cut back by 6 bases and J by 7 bases. The germline CDR1 and CDR2 sequences are DFQATT and SNEGSKA (reference sequence). The CDR3 reads CSARTGSGYTF. The CDR3, as DNA: TGCAGTGCGCGGACAGGGTCTGGCTACACCTTC.

The chain combines TRBV18 with TRBJ2-7; D is unresolved. Trimming pared 3 bases from V and 3 bases from J, leaving 15 bases between. CDR3 length: 15 residues. The germline CDR1 and CDR2 sequences are KGHSH and LQKENI. Written as DNA, the CDR3 is TGTGCCAGCTCACCCTTCCGCGACTCTATCTACGAGCAGTACTTC. It encodes CASSPFRDSIYEQYF.

The genes are TRBV9 and TRBJ2-1, with D tentatively TRBD2 (7 bases). Germline loops: CDR1 SGDLS, CDR2 YYNGEE. CDR3 length equals 15 residues. The V and J ends lost 4 bases and 4 bases respectively, with 15 bases between them. CDR3 amino acids: CASSPRGGAYNEQFF. As DNA, the CDR3 is TGTGCCAGCAGCCCGAGGGGGGGCGCATACAATGAGCAGTTCTTC.

The CDR3 sequence is CASRGHPFEAFF. The CDR3 coding sequence is TGTGCCAGCAGGGGACACCCTTTTGAAGCTTTCTTT. The chain is built from TRBV28 and TRBJ1-1; weak D call: TRBD1 (6 bases). Germline values: CDR1 MDHEN, CDR2 SYDVKM. The CDR3 has 12 residues. Trimming took off 6 bases at V and 7 bases at J, with 12 bases between the two ends. Looking up the rest from reference TRBV28 and TRBJ1-1 gives the full variable domain: DVKVTQSSRYLVKRTGEKVFLECVQDMDHENMFWYRQDPGLGLRLIYFSYDVKMKEKGDIPEGYSVSREKKERFSLILESASTNQTSMYLCASRGHPFEAFFGQGTRLTVV.